The rows below give T cell receptor beta chains drawn from one sample of a study of regulatory T cells in long-lasting Graves disease. TCRdb used MiXCR to reprocess the multiplex PCR reads, holding one entry per CDR3 protein. The data show around 340,000 distinct CDR3 sequences, 20% seen once. The source material was peripheral blood mononuclear cells (PBMCs), sampled when the disease was refractory, from a patient treated with antithyroid drugs. These receptors were obtained from a female donor with Graves disease. Each CDR3 is given with its conserved first and last residue.

CDR3: CASRPGQGARDGYTF; J: TRBJ1-2; V: TRBV28
CDR3: CASSPFGAGGAKNIQYF; J: TRBJ2-4; V: TRBV28
CDR3: CASSRTGEDGELFF; J: TRBJ2-2; V: TRBV7-3
CDR3: CASSTIGGAQYF; J: TRBJ2-5; V: TRBV28
CDR3: CASSYSRGGGSFEAFF; J: TRBJ1-1; V: TRBV6-2/TRBV6-3
CDR3: CASSQGLAGQETQYF; J: TRBJ2-5; V: TRBV4-1
CDR3: CASSVAQPGTDTQYF; J: TRBJ2-3; V: TRBV2
CDR3: CASSPGLTGDGGYGYTF; J: TRBJ1-2; V: TRBV5-1
CDR3: CASSQDEQAGGYGYTF; J: TRBJ1-2; V: TRBV3-1
CDR3: CASSYSGGRYNEQFF; J: TRBJ2-1; V: TRBV6-2/TRBV6-3
CDR3: CASRPLAGGHETQYF; J: TRBJ2-5; V: TRBV6-2/TRBV6-3
CDR3: CASSHPGTGGFHEQYF; J: TRBJ2-7; V: TRBV4-1
CDR3: CASSRRGLEGEQFF; J: TRBJ2-1; V: TRBV28
CDR3: CASSLRGLAGVDEQYF; J: TRBJ2-7; V: TRBV11-2
CDR3: CASSPHSTNTEAFF; J: TRBJ1-1; V: TRBV5-1
CDR3: CASSPPGLAGPGTGELFF; J: TRBJ2-2; V: TRBV18
CDR3: CASRRLPSSGNTIYF; J: TRBJ1-3; V: TRBV2
CDR3: CASSSRLLAEGTGELFF; J: TRBJ2-2; V: TRBV7-2
CDR3: CASSQIQCVAYNYEQYF; J: TRBJ2-7; V: TRBV14
CDR3: CASSLSRDNRWETQYF; J: TRBJ2-5; V: TRBV28
CDR3: CASSPPGGTGVSNQPQHF; J: TRBJ1-5; V: TRBV2
CDR3: CASRPSGRLHEQYF; J: TRBJ2-7; V: TRBV3-1
CDR3: CASSEGLAGSLEYEQFF; J: TRBJ2-1; V: TRBV2
CDR3: CASSDLGSVKPAYGYTF; J: TRBJ1-2; V: TRBV6-2/TRBV6-3
CDR3: CASSLVLGSGANVLTF; J: TRBJ2-6; V: TRBV5-1
CDR3: CSARGWGTSYGYTF; J: TRBJ1-2; V: TRBV20-1
CDR3: CASSPDSASGWKNIQYF; J: TRBJ2-4; V: TRBV11-2
CDR3: CSARVPDSHGYTF; J: TRBJ1-2; V: TRBV20-1
CDR3: CASSLDRRVAKNIQYF; J: TRBJ2-4; V: TRBV7-9
CDR3: CSARTSGPKTQYF; J: TRBJ2-5; V: TRBV20-1
CDR3: CASSEARLGNYGYTF; J: TRBJ1-2; V: TRBV6-1
CDR3: CASGPTNPPYEQYF; J: TRBJ2-7; V: TRBV28
CDR3: CASRPVGQGRRGYTF; J: TRBJ1-2; V: TRBV12-3/TRBV12-4
CDR3: CSARGSGSSYEQYF; J: TRBJ2-7; V: TRBV20-1
CDR3: CASSRTGTGRYEQYF; J: TRBJ2-7; V: TRBV6-1
CDR3: CASSPPLRGGDTEAFF; J: TRBJ1-1; V: TRBV7-9
CDR3: CASTLGGGDEKLFF; J: TRBJ1-4; V: TRBV28
CDR3: CATSRDTVTGGNTIYF; J: TRBJ1-3; V: TRBV15
CDR3: CASRRTSGNTGELFF; J: TRBJ2-2; V: TRBV28
CDR3: CASSLYGNSNQPQHF; J: TRBJ1-5; V: TRBV28
CDR3: CASSQRDLAKNIQYF; J: TRBJ2-4; V: TRBV6-1